This T cell receptor (beta chain) comes out of a study of response to subunit inactivated influenza vaccine. General study points: Each seasonal influenza vaccination, the authors suggested, recruits few new T cells.

This clonotype was detected a few times. Its antigen is undetermined. Each CDR3 protein gets one entry after TCRdb re-called the RT-PCR reads with MiXCR. Of about 650,000 distinct CDR3 sequences in the sample, 15% to 19% were seen once. The CDR3 spans 18 residues. CDR1 is SGHAT and CDR2 is FQNNGV in the germline V gene. Unmatched junction bases numbered 12, after V lost 4 bases and J lost 4 bases. The chain links TRBV11-2 to TRBJ2-5, with TRBD2 matching over 13 bases. The sequences come from PBMCs from blood, collected approximately 13 days after vaccination. This clonotype was sampled from a man aged 45-65 years who received an inactivated influenza vaccine. CDR3 nucleotides: TGTGCCAGCAGCTCAGAAAGGACTAGCGGGGGCCGGATAGAGACCCAGTACTTC. It specifies CASSSERTSGGRIETQYF.